This T cell receptor beta chain stems from a study of OX40 agonist ivuxolimab in advanced cancers. General study points: Circulating CD4+ and CD8+ T cells showed clonal expansion by week 6 at 0.1 to 3.0 mg/kg.

This clone occurred a few times. Its antigen is not known. Patients who had autoimmune disease history or got systemic immunosuppression were left out. Sequencing used immunoSEQ multiplex PCR; TCRdb keeps in-frame clones, though not all of them. Here the sample spans about 47,000 clones, roughly 79% being singletons. The V gene lost 1 base and the J gene lost 3 bases, with 13 bases spanning the gap. CDR3 length: 15 residues. From germline, CDR1 is SEHNR and CDR2 FQNEAQ (reference sequence). This rearrangement joins TRBV7-9 to TRBJ2-7; D may be TRBD2 (6 bases). Sample: CD4+ or CD8+ T cells sorted from blood, taken in a trial of the OX40 agonist ivuxolimab. This TCR was recovered from an adult with an advanced solid tumor such as melanoma, head and neck, liver or kidney cancer. The CDR3 sequence is CASSLEGGAFYEQYF. The CDR3 DNA follows: TGTGCCAGCAGCTTAGAAGGAGGGGCCTTCTACGAGCAGTACTTC.